The 21 T cell receptor beta chains below all came from one sample that was sequenced in a study of tumor and adjacent non-tumor tissue in lung cancer. This sample's RNA came from whole unsorted tissue. Three rounds of nested PCR, following a modified ARM-PCR protocol, produced the TCRbeta library. MiXCR, run by TCRdb on the multiplex PCR reads, gives a single entry per CDR3 protein. The sample contains some 200,000 distinct CDR3 sequences, 60% to 85% of which appear only once. Sequenced input: lung tumor tissue. Every receptor here comes from a man in his sixties with non-small cell lung cancer.

This chain links TRBV28 with TRBJ2-7; D is possibly TRBD2 (6 bases). Germline V CDR1 and CDR2: MDHEN, SYDVKM. V lost 3 bases and J lost 3, with 12 bases in between. The CDR3 consists of 14 residues. The CDR3 protein is CASSLGGTNYEQYF. The CDR3 nucleotides read TGTGCCAGCAGTTTGGGCGGGACCAACTACGAGCAGTACTTC.

This chain connects TRBV9 to TRBJ1-3; D is unclear. Trimming left V 0 bases short and J 4 bases short, with 8 bases between. CDR1 is SGDLS and CDR2 is YYNGEE in the germline V gene. The length of the CDR3 is 14 residues. The CDR3, as DNA: TGTGCCAGCAGCGTAGCTATCAAAGGAAACACCATATATTTT. Its protein product is CASSVAIKGNTIYF.

This chain uses TRBV5-1 with TRBJ2-2; possibly TRBD1 for D (5 bases). Germline V lookup: CDR1 SGHRS, CDR2 YFSETQ. V was shortened by 9 bases and J by 6 bases, with 15 bases between the two germline ends. The CDR3 loop spans 13 amino acids. DNA of the CDR3: TGCGCCACCTCCCTGGGGCCCGCCGGGGAGCTGTTTTTT. As protein: CATSLGPAGELFF.

J is TRBJ2-3 and V is TRBV28, with TRBD1 as a possible D gene (5 bases). There are 15 residues in the CDR3. Germline CDR1 reads MDHEN; CDR2 reads SYDVKM. Trimming shortened V by 3 bases and J by 3 bases, and 13 bases separated the two germline ends. The CDR3 DNA is TGTGCCAGCAGTTTCGCAGGGTTGTTAACAGATACGCAGTATTTT. It translates to CASSFAGLLTDTQYF.

J is TRBJ2-7 and V is TRBV6-5, with D tentatively TRBD1 (6 bases). The germline CDR1 and CDR2 sequences are MNHEY and SVGAGI. The CDR3 is 15 amino acids. V shed 9 bases and J shed 7 bases, with 25 bases lying between them. The CDR3 DNA is TGTGCCAGAAGTGACCGAGGTCACAGGGTGGGTGAGCAGTACTTC. Translating gives CARSDRGHRVGEQYF.

J is TRBJ1-2 and V is TRBV7-2; possible D gene TRBD1, 5 bases. This CDR3 has 14 amino acids. Trimming left V 0 bases short and J 6 bases short, with 11 bases between. Germline V gives CDR1 SGHTA, CDR2 FQGNSA. The CDR3 loop is CASSLARGDNGYTF. Written as DNA, the CDR3 is TGTGCCAGCAGCTTAGCGCGGGGGGATAATGGCTACACCTTC.

As concerns this clonotype: A much larger clone sits a single nucleotide away, making a read error possible. The chain carries TRBV7-9 and TRBJ2-7, with D hard to call. This CDR3 has 14 residues. Germline lookup yields CDR1 SEHNR and CDR2 FQNEAQ (reference sequence). In DNA, the CDR3 is TGTGCCAGCAGCCCCCCGGGCCACCCCTACGGGCAGTACTTC. Encoded protein: CASSPPGHPYGQYF. Variable domain in full (rest from reference TRBV7-9 and TRBJ2-7): DTGVSQNPRHKITKRGQNVTFRCDPISEHNRLYWYRQTLGQGPEFLTYFQNEAQLEKSRLLSDRFSAERPKGSFSTLEIQRTEQGDSAMYLCASSPPGHPYGQYFGPGTRLTVT.

With regard to this clonotype: One end of the junction varies from germline; a read error may be responsible. The rearrangement joins TRBV4-3 to TRBJ2-3; D tentatively fits TRBD1 or TRBD2 (6 bases each). Germline CDR1 reads LGHNA; CDR2 reads YSLEER. The CDR3 sequence is 16 residues long. The CDR3 sequence: CASRVCGEARTDRQYF. CDR3 nucleotides: TGTGCCAGCAGAGTATGCGGGGAAGCTCGGACAGATAGGCAGTATTTT.

The V call is TRBV20-1, the J call TRBJ2-3; TRBD2 matches at 7 bases. CDR1 and CDR2 from the germline V gene are DFQATT and SNEGSKA (reference sequence). Trimming at V came to 5 bases and at J to 7 bases, leaving 3 bases not matched to a gene. This CDR3 region has 11 residues. CDR3 bases: TGCAGTGCTTGGCGGGAGAATACGCAGTATTTT. This sequence encodes CSAWRENTQYF.

In regard to this clonotype: The junction and the germline gene differ at one end; a read error may be behind it. This chain connects TRBV11-2 to TRBJ2-1; no reliable D call. CDR3 length: 14 amino acids. Germline V gene data show CDR1 as SGHAT and CDR2 as FQNNGV. The CDR3 is CVSSLGRAYNELFF. The CDR3, as DNA: TGTGTCAGTAGCCTAGGACGAGCCTACAATGAGCTGTTCTTC.

This clonotype was seen just once. The chain has TRBV11-3 and TRBJ1-1; D is ambiguous. Germline CDR1 is SGHNT and CDR2 is YENEEA. There are 16 residues in the CDR3. Trimming left V 11 bases short and J 0 bases short, with 22 bases between. Written as DNA, the CDR3 is TGTGCCTGCGGTTTAGTCTCCGCTTATATGAACACTGAAGCTTTCTTT. Its protein is CACGLVSAYMNTEAFF.

Concerning this clonotype: Germline is not matched at one junction end, which may reflect a read error. The chain is built from TRBV11-3 and TRBJ1-3, with TRBD1 matching over 7 bases. The germline V gene has CDR1 SGHNT and CDR2 YENEEA. The CDR3 sequence is 16 residues long. The CDR3 DNA follows: TGTACCAGCAGCTTACGAGGGACAGTCTCTGGAAGCACCATATATTTT. It yields the protein CTSSLRGTVSGSTIYF.

Turning to this clonotype: At one of its ends the junction is not consistent with the germline gene, which may arise from a read error. V usage is TRBV20-1 and J usage is TRBJ2-2; TRBD2 might be the D (6 bases). The CDR3 consists of 16 residues. Germline V lookup: CDR1 DFQATT, CDR2 SNEGSKA (reference sequence). Here the CDR3 DNA reads TGCAGTGCTAGAGATCTGCGGGGTTCCAACACAGGGGAGCTGTTTTTT. Encoded protein: CSARDLRGSNTGELFF.

In nucleotides, the CDR3 is TGTGCCAGCATGCTACAGTATGGCTACACCTTC. It translates to CASMLQYGYTF. V and J are TRBV6-1 and TRBJ1-2, with D uncertain. V dropped 7 bases and J dropped 5 bases, with 8 bases sitting between them. This CDR3 is built from 11 residues. Germline V gives CDR1 MNHNS, CDR2 SASEGT.

Note on this clonotype: The junction differs from germline at one of its ends, possibly a read error. The rearrangement uses TRBV20-1 and TRBJ2-7; D uncertain. CDR1 and CDR2 from the germline V gene are DFQATT and SNEGSKA (reference sequence). The CDR3 runs 13 residues. As DNA, the CDR3 is TGCAATGCTAGAACCGATAACCTCTACGAGCAGTATTTC. Translation: CNARTDNLYEQYF.

This clonotype was detected only a few times. Written as DNA, the CDR3 is TGCGCCAGCAGCCGGTTCTGGGCGGGAGGGAACACCGGGGAGCTGTTTTTT. This encodes CASSRFWAGGNTGELFF. The chain combines TRBV4-3 with TRBJ2-2; 8 positions match TRBD2. The CDR3 is made up of 17 amino acids. Germline CDR1 and CDR2: LGHNA and YSLEER. Trimming removed 4 bases from V and 1 base from J; junction bases left unmatched: 8.

This clonotype was seen more than once but under ten times. The chain employs TRBV29-1 and TRBJ2-3; D possibly corresponds to TRBD2 (5 bases). Germline CDR1 reads SQVTM; CDR2 reads ANQGSEA. The V end was cut by 4 bases, the J end by 4 bases, with 9 bases between. This CDR3 contains 12 residues. The CDR3 loop reads CSVGSGADTQYF. DNA of the CDR3: TGCAGCGTTGGGAGCGGTGCAGATACGCAGTATTTT.

Details on this clonotype: At one boundary the junction diverges from the germline segment, which might be a read error. The V call is TRBV11-1, the J call TRBJ2-5, with D perhaps TRBD1 (6 bases). CDR1 and CDR2 (germline): SGHAT, FQDESV (reference sequence). This CDR3 is built from 16 residues. Here the CDR3 reads CASSLAWGLVQETLYF. The CDR3 nucleotides read TGTGCCAGCAGCTTAGCGTGGGGGCTAGTCCAAGAGACCCTGTACTTC.

A note on this clonotype: An end of the junction differs from the germline gene, which may be a read error. This chain links TRBV12-3 or TRBV12-4 with TRBJ1-2, with TRBD1 as a possible D gene (5 bases). The CDR3 loop spans 12 amino acids. The CDR3 sequence: CASSSTLRGYAF. The CDR3 DNA reads TGTGCCAGCAGTTCGACACTGCGGGGCTATGCCTTC.

This chain joins TRBV10-3 and TRBJ1-5; D not resolved. Between the trimmed V and J ends, which lost 7 bases and 7 bases, there was a span of 14 bases. The V gene's germline CDR1 is ENHRY and CDR2 SYGVKD. The CDR3 has 13 amino acids. DNA for the CDR3: TGTGCCATCATGGCCGGAGGCGGGCAGCCCCAGCATTTT. Residues: CAIMAGGGQPQHF.

This clonotype occurred a few times. CDR3 nucleotides: TGCGCCAGCAGTCAACGATCTCTAGGACAGGGCGAGCAGTACTTC. Translation: CASSQRSLGQGEQYF. The chain couples TRBV4-1 to TRBJ2-7; 8 nucleotides agree with TRBD1. This CDR3 spans 15 amino acids. Per germline, CDR1 MGHRA and CDR2 YSYEKL. J lost 6 bases, V lost 6 bases, and 13 bases had no gene match.